Following are 17 T cell receptor beta chains from one sample sequenced in a study of cytomegalovirus exposure and HLA in healthy donors. The PCR made use of 60 Vbeta and 13 Jbeta primers. Profiling relied on immunoSEQ multiplex PCR, and the TCRdb table lists in-frame clones only, not all of them. The sample has 85,000 to 90,000 clones, about 90% seen once. Sequencing was done on a sample of PBMCs. The origin of the receptors is a man aged 18 to 29 in good health and CMV-seronegative.

The V and J genes are TRBV7-2 and TRBJ1-2, with TRBD1 as a possible D gene (5 bases). The CDR3 runs 12 residues. Germline CDR1 SGHTA, CDR2 FQGNSA. The V end lost 5 bases, the J end lost 8 bases, and 12 bases lay between the germline ends. The CDR3 reads CASSVAGWGYTF. The CDR3 coding sequence is TGTGCCAGCAGCGTCGCAGGGTGGGGCTACACCTTC.

This chain uses TRBV5-6 with TRBJ2-7, with D possibly TRBD2 on 5 matching bases. Germline V gene data show CDR1 as SGHDT and CDR2 as YYEEEE. This CDR3 is built from 13 residues. The V and J ends lost 4 bases and 6 bases respectively, with 14 bases between them. The CDR3 sequence: CASSVAAGREQYF. DNA for the CDR3: TGTGCCAGCAGCGTTGCGGCGGGTCGCGAGCAGTACTTC.

The chain couples TRBV6-5 to TRBJ1-2; D remains unclear. The CDR3 is made up of 13 amino acids. The germline gives CDR1 MNHEY, CDR2 SVGAGI. Trimming took off 2 bases at V and 8 bases at J, with 12 bases between the two ends. The CDR3 sequence: CASSYERGSGYTF. CDR3 coding DNA: TGTGCCAGCAGTTACGAGCGCGGGAGCGGCTACACCTTC.

This clone occurred once. The chain recombines TRBV28 with TRBJ2-4; 12 positions match TRBD2. The germline V gene encodes CDR1 MDHEN and CDR2 SYDVKM. The CDR3 is 15 amino acids. The trim removed 6 bases at V and 9 bases at J, leaving 9 bases unmatched. CDR3 nucleotide sequence: TGTGCCAGCAGCCTACCACTAGCGGGAGGTGGCATTCAGTACTTC. Its protein product is CASSLPLAGGGIQYF.

This rearrangement joins TRBV5-4 to TRBJ2-5; 10 positions match TRBD2. The closer fit of TRBJ2-7 to the DNA end suggests the J call may be wrong. The CDR3 is 16 residues long. The germline CDR1 and CDR2 sequences are SGHNT and YYREEE (reference sequence). The chain's CDR3 is CASSALTSGPAYEQYF. The CDR3 DNA follows: TGTGCCAGCAGCGCCCTGACTAGCGGGCCAGCCTACGAGCAGTACTTC.

The chain is built from TRBV7-8 and TRBJ2-7, with TRBD2 matching 8 bases. The CDR3 has 16 amino acids. Germline values: CDR1 SGHVS, CDR2 FQNEAQ. V lost 2 bases to trimming and J lost 0 bases; unmatched junction nucleotides: 6. This CDR3 is CASSLLGLASSYEQYF. The DNA for the CDR3 is TGTGCCAGCAGCTTACTTGGACTAGCCAGCTCCTACGAGCAGTACTTC. Full variable domain (remainder filled in from reference TRBV7-8 and TRBJ2-7): GAGVSQSPRYKVAKRGQDVALRCDPISGHVSLFWYQQALGQGPEFLTYFQNEAQLDKSGLPSDRFFAERPEGSVSTLKIQRTQQEDSAVYLCASSLLGLASSYEQYFGPGTRLTVT.

Regarding this clone: One junction end disagrees with the germline gene, perhaps due to a read error. The genes are TRBV7-9 and TRBJ1-5, with 7 bases that match TRBD1. Germline loops: CDR1 SEHNR, CDR2 FQNEAQ (reference sequence). The CDR3 sequence is 16 residues long. CDR3 in DNA: TGTTCCAGCAGCGCAGACAGGGTTGGGCACAATCAGCCCCAGCATTTT. This encodes CSSSADRVGHNQPQHF.

The J gene is TRBJ2-3, the V gene TRBV27, with 9 bases fitting TRBD2. The V and J ends lost 7 bases and 4 bases, in that order; junction bases with no gene match: 12. CDR3 size: 16 residues. In germline, CDR1 is MNHEY, CDR2 SMNVEV (reference sequence). This CDR3 reads CASTEKGLAIADTQYF. The CDR3 nucleotides are TGTGCCAGCACCGAAAAGGGACTAGCCATCGCAGATACGCAGTATTTT.

The chain links TRBV5-4 to TRBJ2-7; possible D gene TRBD1, 6 bases. This CDR3 spans 15 amino acids. Germline V gene sequence: CDR1 SGHNT, CDR2 YYREEE (reference sequence). Trimming pared 0 bases from V and 0 bases from J, leaving 10 bases between. CDR3 amino acids: CASSLGQASSYEQYF. The CDR3 DNA reads TGTGCCAGCAGCTTGGGACAGGCAAGCTCCTACGAGCAGTACTTC.

This chain links TRBV4-2 with TRBJ2-5, with 7 bases that match TRBD2. In germline, CDR1 is LGHNA, CDR2 YNFKEQ. The CDR3 is made up of 17 amino acids. Trimming at V came to 1 base and at J to 3 bases, leaving 11 bases not matched to a gene. The CDR3 sequence: CASSQGGAGPFKETQYF. The CDR3 nucleotides are TGTGCCAGCAGCCAAGGCGGAGCGGGACCTTTTAAAGAGACCCAGTACTTC.

V is TRBV6-5 and J is TRBJ2-1; TRBD2 agrees at 9 bases. CDR1 and CDR2 (germline): MNHEY, SVGAGI. J gave up 8 bases and V 4 bases, and 6 bases lay outside the gene matches. CDR3 size: 14 residues. The chain's CDR3 is CASSLGTSLDEQFF. Here the CDR3 DNA reads TGTGCCAGCAGTTTAGGGACTAGCCTTGATGAGCAGTTCTTC.

CDR3 sequence reads: CASSFKGASPLHF. The CDR3 DNA follows: TGTGCCAGCAGCTTCAAGGGGGCTTCACCCCTCCACTTT. The chain has TRBV7-6 and TRBJ1-6; 7 bases match TRBD1. The CDR3 spans 13 residues. Per germline, CDR1 SGHVS and CDR2 FNYEAQ. The junction had 2 bases not matched to a gene; V was cut back by 3 bases and J by 9 bases.

This clone is a singleton in its sample. The gene calls are TRBV28 and TRBJ1-3, with 7 bases aligning to TRBD1. The CDR3 covers 19 residues. CDR1 and CDR2 (germline): MDHEN, SYDVKM. The J segment lost 5 bases and the V segment lost 6 bases, leaving 22 bases of the junction unmatched. Here the CDR3 reads CASRMLIGPQQGTRNTIYF. CDR3 DNA: TGTGCCAGCAGGATGTTGATAGGCCCCCAACAGGGGACCCGAAACACCATATATTTT. Looking up the rest from reference TRBV28 and TRBJ1-3 gives the full variable domain: DVKVTQSSRYLVKRTGEKVFLECVQDMDHENMFWYRQDPGLGLRLIYFSYDVKMKEKGDIPEGYSVSREKKERFSLILESASTNQTSMYLCASRMLIGPQQGTRNTIYFGEGSWLTVV.

The chain joins TRBV9 to TRBJ1-6; 7 bases map to TRBD1. CDR1 is SGDLS, CDR2 YYNGEE, per germline. This CDR3 has 14 amino acids. V shed 2 bases, J shed 7 bases, and the junction held 3 bases outside the gene matches. As DNA, the CDR3 is TGTGCCAGCAGCGTCGGGACAGTAAATTCACCCCTCCACTTT. Protein sequence: CASSVGTVNSPLHF.

In DNA form, the CDR3 reads TGTGCCAGCAGTTTTGGACTAGCGAGCTCCTACGAGCAGTACTTC. Translated, it gives CASSFGLASSYEQYF. This rearrangement joins TRBV28 to TRBJ2-7, with TRBD2 matching 9 bases. J gave up 0 bases and V 3 bases, and 3 bases lay outside the gene matches. CDR1 MDHEN and CDR2 SYDVKM come from the germline V gene. The CDR3 has 15 amino acids.

The V gene is TRBV7-9, the J gene TRBJ2-5, with 8 bases fitting TRBD1. Losses at the gene ends were 9 bases for V and 5 bases for J; bases not matched to a gene: 14. CDR1 and CDR2 from the germline V gene are SEHNR and FQNEAQ (reference sequence). The CDR3 has 15 amino acids. This CDR3 reads CASTPRTGLGETQYF. The CDR3 bases are TGTGCCAGTACACCTCGGACAGGGCTTGGCGAGACCCAGTACTTC.

This chain links TRBV7-9 with TRBJ2-2; tentatively, D is TRBD2 (5 bases). V was shortened by 5 bases and J by 0 bases, with 13 bases between the two germline ends. Germline V gene lookup returns CDR1 SEHNR and CDR2 FQNEAQ (reference sequence). This CDR3 contains 16 residues. In nucleotides, the CDR3 is TGTGCCAGCAGCCCCGTTCGAGGGCCGAACACCGGGGAGCTGTTTTTT. Protein product: CASSPVRGPNTGELFF.